The clone carrying this T cell receptor (beta chain) came up many times. These data belong to a study of T-cell reconstitution after alpha-beta-depleted transplantation in children. The authors prepared the TCRbeta library with unique molecular identifiers. TCRdb re-analysed the PCR reads in MiXCR, keeping a single row per CDR3 protein. The data show some 640,000 distinct CDR3 sequences, around a sixth seen once. The CDR3 is 14 amino acids. The germline V gene encodes CDR1 MNHEY and CDR2 SVGAGI. With 6 bases clipped from V and 3 bases from J, the junction kept 6 bases outside the gene matches. The sample in question was PBMCs from the stem cell graft donor, obtained from the stem cell graft. The rearrangement links TRBV6-5 to TRBJ2-7; TRBD1 matches 9 bases. This clonotype was sampled from a human donor who donated a stem cell graft to a child with acute myeloid leukemia. The CDR3 DNA is TGTGCCAGCAGAACCGGGACAGGGTTCTACGAGCAGTACTTC. As protein: CASRTGTGFYEQYF.